Presented here are 2 T cell receptor beta chains from one specimen sequenced in a study of blood T cell repertoires in COVID-19. Profiling relied on immunoSEQ multiplex PCR, and the TCRdb table lists in-frame clones only, not all of them. The sample holds roughly 360,000 clones; over 75% are singletons and the top ten take about 0.89%. Sequenced: PBMCs or T cells enriched from blood (not recorded which). These receptor sequences come from a young woman with acute COVID-19.

This chain links TRBV27 with TRBJ2-3, with D hard to call. Germline values: CDR1 MNHEY, CDR2 SMNVEV (reference sequence). The V end lost 10 bases, the J end lost 6 bases, and 23 bases lay between the germline ends. This CDR3 contains 15 residues. The CDR3 sequence is CATIPPPGWKDTQYF. The CDR3 region has the DNA TGTGCCACCATCCCTCCTCCGGGTTGGAAGGATACGCAGTATTTT.

The chain couples TRBV9 to TRBJ2-2, with 7 bases fitting TRBD1. V lost 1 base, J lost 6 bases, and 6 bases stayed unmatched. The CDR3 is 15 amino acids. Germline V gene lookup returns CDR1 SGDLS and CDR2 YYNGEE. The DNA for the CDR3 is TGTGCCAGCAGCGTAACAGGGGTTGAGGCCGGGGAGCTGTTTTTT. Translating gives CASSVTGVEAGELFF.